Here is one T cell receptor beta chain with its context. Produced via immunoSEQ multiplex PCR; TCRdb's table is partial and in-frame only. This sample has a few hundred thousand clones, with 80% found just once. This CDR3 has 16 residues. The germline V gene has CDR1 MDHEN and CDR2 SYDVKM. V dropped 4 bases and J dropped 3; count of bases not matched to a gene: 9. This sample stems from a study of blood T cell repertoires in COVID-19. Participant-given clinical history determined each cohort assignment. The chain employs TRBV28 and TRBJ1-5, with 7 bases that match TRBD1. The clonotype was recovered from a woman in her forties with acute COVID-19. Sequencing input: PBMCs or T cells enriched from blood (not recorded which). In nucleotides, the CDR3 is TGTGCCAGCAGTTCTCGACAGGGAGGCTACAATCAGCCCCAGCATTTT. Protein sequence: CASSSRQGGYNQPQHF. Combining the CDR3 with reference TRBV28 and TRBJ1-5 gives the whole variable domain DVKVTQSSRYLVKRTGEKVFLECVQDMDHENMFWYRQDPGLGLRLIYFSYDVKMKEKGDIPEGYSVSREKKERFSLILESASTNQTSMYLCASSSRQGGYNQPQHFGDGTRLSIL.